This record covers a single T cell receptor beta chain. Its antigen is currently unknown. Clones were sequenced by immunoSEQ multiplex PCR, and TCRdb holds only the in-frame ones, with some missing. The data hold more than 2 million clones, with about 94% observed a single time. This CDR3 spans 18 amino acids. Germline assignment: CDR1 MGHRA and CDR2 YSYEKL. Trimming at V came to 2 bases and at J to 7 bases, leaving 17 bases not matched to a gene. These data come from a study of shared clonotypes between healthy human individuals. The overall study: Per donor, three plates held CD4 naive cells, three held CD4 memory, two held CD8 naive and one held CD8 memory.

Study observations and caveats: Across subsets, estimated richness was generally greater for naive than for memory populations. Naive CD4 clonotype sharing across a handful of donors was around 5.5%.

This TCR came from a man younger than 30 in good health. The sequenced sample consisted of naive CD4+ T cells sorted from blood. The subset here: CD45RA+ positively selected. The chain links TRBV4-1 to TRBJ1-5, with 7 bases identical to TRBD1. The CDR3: CASSQHAPSTGPPQPQHF. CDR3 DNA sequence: TGCGCCAGCAGCCAACACGCCCCTTCGACAGGGCCTCCACAGCCCCAGCATTTT.